Reported below is one T cell receptor (beta chain). Trimming took 4 bases from V and 1 from J; bases not matched to a gene: 4. Germline CDR1 MNHEY, CDR2 SVGAGI. The CDR3 totals 16 residues. Original processing methods: Counts of nucleated cells, estimated from reference gene primer amplification, were obtained. Generated by immunoSEQ multiplex PCR, the TCRdb table keeps only in-frame clones and is missing some. V, J and clone size are taken as reported in that table, and D and trimming were inferred from the DNA itself. The sample records under 40,000 clones, 84% being singletons. The data belong to a study of blood T cell repertoires in COVID-19. Study at large: There were acute and convalescent COVID-19 samples, and they came from the United States, Italy and Spain. Sample material is recorded as cDNA or gDNA derived from T cells, B-cell-depleted T cells, or PBMCs.

The clonotype comes from a man between 50 and 59 years old with active or convalescent COVID-19. The chain combines TRBV6-5 with TRBJ2-2, with 9 bases fitting TRBD2. The specimen was peripheral blood. The CDR3 sequence is CASSWTSALNTGELFF. In DNA form, the CDR3 reads TGTGCCAGCAGTTGGACTAGCGCCCTGAACACCGGGGAGCTGTTTTTT.